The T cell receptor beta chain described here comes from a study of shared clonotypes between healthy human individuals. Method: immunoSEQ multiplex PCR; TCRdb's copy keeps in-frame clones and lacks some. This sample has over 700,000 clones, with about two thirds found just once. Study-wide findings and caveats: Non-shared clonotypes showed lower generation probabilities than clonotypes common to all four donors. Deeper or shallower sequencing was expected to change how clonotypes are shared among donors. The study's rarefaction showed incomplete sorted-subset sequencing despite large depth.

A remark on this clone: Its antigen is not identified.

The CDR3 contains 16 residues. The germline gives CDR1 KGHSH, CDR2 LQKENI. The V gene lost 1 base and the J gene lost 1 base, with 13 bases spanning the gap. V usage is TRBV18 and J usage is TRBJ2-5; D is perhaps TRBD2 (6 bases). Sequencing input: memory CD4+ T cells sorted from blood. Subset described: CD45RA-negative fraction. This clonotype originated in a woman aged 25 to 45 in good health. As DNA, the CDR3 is TGTGCCAGCTCACCACTTGCGGGGCCGATCCAAGAGACCCAGTACTTC. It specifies CASSPLAGPIQETQYF.